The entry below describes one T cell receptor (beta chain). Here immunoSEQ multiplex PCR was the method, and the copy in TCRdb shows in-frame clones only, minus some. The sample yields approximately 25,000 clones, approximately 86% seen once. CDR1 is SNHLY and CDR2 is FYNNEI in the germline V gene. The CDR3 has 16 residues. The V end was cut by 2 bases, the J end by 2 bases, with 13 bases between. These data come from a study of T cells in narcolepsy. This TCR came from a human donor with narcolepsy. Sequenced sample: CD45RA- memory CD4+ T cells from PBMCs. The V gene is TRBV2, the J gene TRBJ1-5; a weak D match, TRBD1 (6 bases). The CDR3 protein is CASSEMDSGGNQPQHF. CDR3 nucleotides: TGTGCCAGCAGTGAAATGGACTCAGGGGGCAATCAGCCCCAGCATTTT.